This T cell receptor beta chain was observed in a study of cytomegalovirus exposure and HLA in healthy donors. In the study overall: An early data release held approximately 80 million unique TCRs from HLA-typed donors.

It was with 60 Vbeta and 13 Jbeta primers that the PCR ran. The protocol was immunoSEQ multiplex PCR, while the TCRdb copy is restricted to in-frame clones and leaves out a portion. This sample contains over 65,000 clones. V shed 3 bases and J shed 4 bases, with 15 bases lying between them. Germline V gives CDR1 LNHDA, CDR2 SQIVND (reference sequence). CDR3 length: 15 residues. Samples came from healthy bone marrow donors. The chain is built from TRBV19 and TRBJ2-5; weak D call: TRBD2 (7 bases). Sample: PBMCs. The TCR was taken from a woman aged 30 to 39 in good health and CMV-seronegative. This chain's CDR3 is CASSIRRGGRETQYF. The CDR3 region has the DNA TGTGCCAGTAGTATCCGAAGGGGGGGAAGAGAGACCCAGTACTTC. Complete variable domain (other parts from reference TRBV19 and TRBJ2-5): DGGITQSPKYLFRKEGQNVTLSCEQNLNHDAMYWYRQDPGQGLRLIYYSQIVNDFQKGDIAEGYSVSREKKESFPLTVTSAQKNPTAFYLCASSIRRGGRETQYFGPGTRLLVL.